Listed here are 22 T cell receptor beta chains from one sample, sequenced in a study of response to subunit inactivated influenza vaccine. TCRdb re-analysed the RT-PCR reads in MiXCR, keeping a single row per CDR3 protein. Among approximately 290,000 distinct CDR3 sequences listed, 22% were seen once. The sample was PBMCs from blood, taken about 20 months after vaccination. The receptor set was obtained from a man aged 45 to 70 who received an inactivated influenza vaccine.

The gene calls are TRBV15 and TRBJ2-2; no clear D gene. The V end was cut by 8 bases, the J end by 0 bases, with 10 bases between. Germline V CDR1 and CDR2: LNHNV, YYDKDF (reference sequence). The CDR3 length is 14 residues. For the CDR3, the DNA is TGTGCCACCCTCACCGACCCGAACACCGGGGAGCTGTTTTTT. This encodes CATLTDPNTGELFF.

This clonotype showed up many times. The CDR3 DNA sequence: TGTGCCAGCAGTAGGGGACAGGGGGCACAGCCCCAGCATTTT. Its protein product is CASSRGQGAQPQHF. The J gene is TRBJ1-5, the V gene TRBV6-2 or TRBV6-3; 12 bases fit TRBD1. The V gene's germline CDR1 is MNHEY and CDR2 SVGEGT. This CDR3 contains 14 residues. V trimming: 5 bases; J trimming: 7 bases; junction bases outside the gene matches: 3.

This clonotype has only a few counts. The CDR3 nucleotides read TGTGCCAGCAGTCCGGACAGTCGCCTCCACTTT. This gives the protein CASSPDSRLHF. The chain links TRBV12-3 or TRBV12-4 to TRBJ1-6; tentative D call: TRBD1 (6 bases). Deletions cut 5 bases from V and 15 bases from J, with 11 bases between. CDR3 length: 11 amino acids.

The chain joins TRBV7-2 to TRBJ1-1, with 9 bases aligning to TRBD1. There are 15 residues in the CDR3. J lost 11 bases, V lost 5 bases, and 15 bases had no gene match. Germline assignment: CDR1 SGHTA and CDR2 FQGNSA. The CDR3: CASSRRTGATIEAFF. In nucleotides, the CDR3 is TGTGCCAGCAGCCGAAGGACAGGGGCCACGATTGAGGCTTTCTTT.

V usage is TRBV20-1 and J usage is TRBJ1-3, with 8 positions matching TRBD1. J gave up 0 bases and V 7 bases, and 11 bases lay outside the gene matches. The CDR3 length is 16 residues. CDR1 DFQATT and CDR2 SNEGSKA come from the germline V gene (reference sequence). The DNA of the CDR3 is TGCAGTGTCATAGGACAGGGTAGGGACTCTGGAAACACCATATATTTT. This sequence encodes CSVIGQGRDSGNTIYF.

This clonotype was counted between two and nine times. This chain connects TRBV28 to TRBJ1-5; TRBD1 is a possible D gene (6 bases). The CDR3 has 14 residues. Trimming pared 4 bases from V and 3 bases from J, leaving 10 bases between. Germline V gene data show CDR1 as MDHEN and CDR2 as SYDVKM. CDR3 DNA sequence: TGTGCCAGCAGTTCAGGACAGCCCAATCAGCCCCAGCATTTT. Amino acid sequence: CASSSGQPNQPQHF.

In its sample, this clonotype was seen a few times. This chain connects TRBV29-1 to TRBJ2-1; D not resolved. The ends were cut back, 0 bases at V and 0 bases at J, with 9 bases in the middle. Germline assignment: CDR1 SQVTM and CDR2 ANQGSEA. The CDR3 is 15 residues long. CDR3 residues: CSVEERLSSYNEQFF. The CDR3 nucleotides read TGCAGCGTTGAAGAGCGCTTAAGCTCCTACAATGAGCAGTTCTTC.

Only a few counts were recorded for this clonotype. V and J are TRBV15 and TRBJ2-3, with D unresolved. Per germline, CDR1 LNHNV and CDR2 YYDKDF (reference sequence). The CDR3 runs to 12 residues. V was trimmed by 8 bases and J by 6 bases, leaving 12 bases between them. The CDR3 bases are TGTGCCACCGCCTTAAATGCGGATACGCAGTATTTT. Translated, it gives CATALNADTQYF. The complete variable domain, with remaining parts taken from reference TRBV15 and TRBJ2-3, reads DAMVIQNPRYQVTQFGKPVTLSCSQTLNHNVMYWYQQKSSQAPKLLFHYYDKDFNNEADTPDNFQSRRPNTSFCFLDIRSPGLGDTAMYLCATALNADTQYFGPGTRLTVL.

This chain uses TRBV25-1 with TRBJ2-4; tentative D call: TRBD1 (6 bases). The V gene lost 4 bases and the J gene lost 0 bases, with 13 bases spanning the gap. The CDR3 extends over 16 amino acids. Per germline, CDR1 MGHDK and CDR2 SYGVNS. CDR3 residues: CASSGVGGIAKNIQYF. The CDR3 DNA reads TGTGCCAGCAGTGGAGTAGGGGGAATAGCCAAAAACATTCAGTACTTC.

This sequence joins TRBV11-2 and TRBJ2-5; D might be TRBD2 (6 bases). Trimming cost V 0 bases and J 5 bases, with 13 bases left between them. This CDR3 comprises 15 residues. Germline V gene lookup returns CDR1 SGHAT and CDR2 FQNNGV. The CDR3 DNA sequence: TGTGCCAGCAGCTTAGACACGGGAGTCTGGGAGACCCAGTACTTC. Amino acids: CASSLDTGVWETQYF.

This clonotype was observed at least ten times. The CDR3 protein is CAISHATGTEPTEAFF. The CDR3 nucleotides are TGTGCCATCAGTCATGCGACCGGGACAGAACCCACTGAAGCTTTCTTT. This sequence joins TRBV10-3 and TRBJ1-1; 7 bases line up with TRBD1. Trimming at V came to 5 bases and at J to 4 bases, leaving 13 bases not matched to a gene. There are 16 residues in the CDR3. Germline assignment: CDR1 ENHRY and CDR2 SYGVKD.

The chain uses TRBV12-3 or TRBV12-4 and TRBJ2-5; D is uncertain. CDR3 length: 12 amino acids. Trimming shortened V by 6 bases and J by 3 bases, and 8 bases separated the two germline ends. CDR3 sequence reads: CASSKVKETQYF. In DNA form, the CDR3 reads TGTGCCAGCAGCAAAGTTAAAGAGACCCAGTACTTC.

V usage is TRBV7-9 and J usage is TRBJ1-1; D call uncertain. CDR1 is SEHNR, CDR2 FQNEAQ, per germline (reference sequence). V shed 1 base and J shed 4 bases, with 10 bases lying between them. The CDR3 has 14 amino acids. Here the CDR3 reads CASSLEAGSTEAFF. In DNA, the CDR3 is TGTGCCAGCAGCTTAGAGGCCGGGAGCACTGAAGCTTTCTTT.

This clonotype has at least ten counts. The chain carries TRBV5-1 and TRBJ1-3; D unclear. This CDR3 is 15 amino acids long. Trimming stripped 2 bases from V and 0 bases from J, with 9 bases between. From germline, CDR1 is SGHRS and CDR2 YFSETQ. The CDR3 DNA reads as TGCGCCAGCAGCTTATACGGAATCTCTGGAAACACCATATATTTT. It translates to CASSLYGISGNTIYF. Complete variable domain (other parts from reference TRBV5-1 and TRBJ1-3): KAGVTQTPRYLIKTRGQQVTLSCSPISGHRSVSWYQQTPGQGLQFLFEYFSETQRNKGNFPGRFSGRQFSNSRSEMNVSTLELGDSALYLCASSLYGISGNTIYFGEGSWLTVV.

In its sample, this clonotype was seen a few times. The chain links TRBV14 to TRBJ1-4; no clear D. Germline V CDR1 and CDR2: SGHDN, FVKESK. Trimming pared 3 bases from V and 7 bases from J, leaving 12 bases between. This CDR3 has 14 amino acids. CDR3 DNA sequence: TGTGCCAGCAGCCATTGGCCCCTGGCTGAAAAACTGTTTTTT. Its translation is CASSHWPLAEKLFF.

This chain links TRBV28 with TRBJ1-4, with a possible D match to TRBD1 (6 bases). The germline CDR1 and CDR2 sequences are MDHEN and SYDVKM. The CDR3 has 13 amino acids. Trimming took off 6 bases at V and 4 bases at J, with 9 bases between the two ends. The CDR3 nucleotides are TGTGCCAGCAGAGGGGGGCGTAATGAAAAACTGTTTTTT. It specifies CASRGGRNEKLFF.

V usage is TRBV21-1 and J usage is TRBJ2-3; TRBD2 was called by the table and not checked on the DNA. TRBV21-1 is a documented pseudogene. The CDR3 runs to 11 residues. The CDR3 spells CASGSADTQYF. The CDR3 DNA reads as TGTGCCAGCGGGAGTGCAGATACGCAGTATTTT.

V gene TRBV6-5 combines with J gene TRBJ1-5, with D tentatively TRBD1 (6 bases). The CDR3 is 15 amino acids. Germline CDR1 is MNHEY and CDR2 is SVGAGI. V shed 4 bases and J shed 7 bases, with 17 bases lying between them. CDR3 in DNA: TGTGCCAGCAGTTTAGGACAGACCCGGGACCAGCCCCAGCATTTT. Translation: CASSLGQTRDQPQHF.

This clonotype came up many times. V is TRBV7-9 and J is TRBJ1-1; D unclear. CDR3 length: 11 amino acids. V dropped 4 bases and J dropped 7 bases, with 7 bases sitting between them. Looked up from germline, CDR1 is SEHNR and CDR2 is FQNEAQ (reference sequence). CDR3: CASSSRIEAFF. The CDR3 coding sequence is TGTGCCAGCAGCTCGAGAATTGAAGCTTTCTTT.

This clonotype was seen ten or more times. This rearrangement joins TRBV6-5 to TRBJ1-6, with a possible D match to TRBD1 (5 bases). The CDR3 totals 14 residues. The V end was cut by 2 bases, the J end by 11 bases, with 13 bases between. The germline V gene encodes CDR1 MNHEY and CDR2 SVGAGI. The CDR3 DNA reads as TGTGCCAGCAGTTACCGGCAGGGCTCCCCACCCCTCCACTTT. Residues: CASSYRQGSPPLHF.

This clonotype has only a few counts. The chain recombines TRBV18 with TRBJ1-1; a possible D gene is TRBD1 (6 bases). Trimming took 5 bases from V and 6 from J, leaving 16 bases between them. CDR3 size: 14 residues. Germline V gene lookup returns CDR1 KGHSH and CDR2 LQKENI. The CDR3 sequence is CASSITDSGSEAFF. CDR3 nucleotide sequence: TGTGCCAGCTCAATCACGGACAGCGGGTCTGAAGCTTTCTTT.

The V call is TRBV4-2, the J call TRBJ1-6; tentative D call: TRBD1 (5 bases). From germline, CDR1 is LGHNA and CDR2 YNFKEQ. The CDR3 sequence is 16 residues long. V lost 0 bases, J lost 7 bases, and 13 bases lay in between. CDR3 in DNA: TGTGCCAGCAGCCAAGATATGGTCCAGGGCAATTCACCCCTCCACTTT. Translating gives CASSQDMVQGNSPLHF.